A single sample is the source of the 21 T cell receptor beta chains below, sequenced in a study of CD8 T cells in Susac syndrome. Random hexamers were used to reverse transcribe the RNA input (roughly 0.5 to 1 ug). TCRdb independently ran MiXCR on the immunoSEQ multiplex PCR reads; one entry per CDR3 protein. This table has 300,000 or so distinct CDR3 sequences, 92% appearing once. The sample was CD4+ T cells from PBMCs. The source of these receptors is a human donor with multiple sclerosis.

This chain joins TRBV29-1 and TRBJ2-1; 7 nucleotides align to TRBD1. Germline lookup yields CDR1 SQVTM and CDR2 ANQGSEA. V was clipped by 5 bases and J by 7 bases; unmatched bases: 11. The CDR3 is made up of 14 amino acids. The CDR3 DNA reads as TGCAGCGTTATCCTCGGGACAGTCCTTAATGAGCAGTTCTTC. It codes for CSVILGTVLNEQFF.

This clonotype was seen just once. The chain has TRBV19 and TRBJ2-2, with 11 positions matching TRBD2. The CDR3 has 19 residues. The V gene end was trimmed by 3 bases and the J gene end by 3 bases; junction bases not matched to a gene: 12. Germline CDR1 and CDR2: LNHDA and SQIVND (reference sequence). The CDR3, as DNA: TGTGCCAGTAGTATGGTGGGCGGGCGACTAGCGGGGTACACCGGGGAGCTGTTTTTT. Amino acids: CASSMVGGRLAGYTGELFF.

In DNA, the CDR3 is TGTGCCAGCCAGGTGTGGGGAGACGGCGAGAGTCAGTACTTC. Amino acids: CASQVWGDGESQYF. The rearrangement uses TRBV5-8 and TRBJ2-4; possible D gene TRBD2, 5 bases. This CDR3 has 14 residues. V was shortened by 7 bases and J by 12 bases, with 23 bases between the two germline ends. Per germline, CDR1 SGHTS and CDR2 YDEGEE.

The chain joins TRBV20-1 to TRBJ1-6; 9 positions match TRBD1. Trimming took 0 bases from V and 9 from J; bases not matched to a gene: 9. This CDR3 has 16 residues. The germline V gene encodes CDR1 DFQATT and CDR2 SNEGSKA (reference sequence). As DNA, the CDR3 is TGCAGTGCTAGAGATATCGGGACAGGGCAGTTTTCACCCCTCCACTTT. It codes for CSARDIGTGQFSPLHF.

The V call is TRBV6-5, the J call TRBJ2-1; possibly TRBD2 for D (7 bases). Trimming removed 0 bases from V and 6 bases from J, with 12 bases in between. CDR3 size: 15 residues. CDR1 and CDR2 (germline): MNHEY, SVGAGI. The CDR3 DNA reads TGTGCCAGCAGTTACTCGGGGGGGGCGGTCAATGAGCAGTTCTTC. It specifies CASSYSGGAVNEQFF.

V and J are TRBV25-1 and TRBJ1-1; tentatively, D is TRBD1 (5 bases). Trimming removed 6 bases at V and 5 bases at J, with 13 bases between. CDR1 is MGHDK, CDR2 SYGVNS, per germline. The CDR3 sequence is 13 residues long. CDR3 DNA: TGTGCCAGCAGAACAGGATTGGGAACTGAAGCTTTCTTT. Translating gives CASRTGLGTEAFF.

The chain employs TRBV11-1 and TRBJ1-2; TRBD1 matches at 7 bases. Germline loops: CDR1 SGHAT, CDR2 FQDESV (reference sequence). After removal of 3 bases from V and 4 bases from J, the junction contained 8 bases not matched to a gene. The CDR3 length is 15 residues. For the CDR3, the DNA is TGTGCCAGCAGCTTGGGACAGAGCCCTCCCTATGGCTACACCTTC. Its protein product is CASSLGQSPPYGYTF. The whole variable domain, filled in from reference TRBV11-1 and TRBJ1-2, reads EAEVAQSPRYKITEKSQAVAFWCDPISGHATLYWYRQILGQGPELLVQFQDESVVDDSQLPKDRFSAERLKGVDSTLKIQPAELGDSAMYLCASSLGQSPPYGYTFGSGTRLTVV.

This chain joins TRBV5-4 and TRBJ2-1; no firm D call. V dropped 0 bases and J dropped 7 bases, with 8 bases sitting between them. Germline V gene sequence: CDR1 SGHNT, CDR2 YYREEE (reference sequence). The CDR3 runs to 13 residues. The CDR3, as DNA: TGTGCCAGCAGCTTGGCCAGAATAAATGAGCAGTTCTTC. This codes for CASSLARINEQFF. Complete variable domain (other parts from reference TRBV5-4 and TRBJ2-1): ETGVTQSPTHLIKTRGQQVTLRCSSQSGHNTVSWYQQALGQGPQFIFQYYREEENGRGNFPPRFSGLQFPNYSSELNVNALELDDSALYLCASSLARINEQFFGPGTRLTVL.

The rearrangement uses TRBV30 and TRBJ1-2; TRBD1 agrees at 9 bases. Per the germline V gene, CDR1 is GTSNPN and CDR2 is SVGIG (reference sequence). CDR3 length equals 15 residues. V shed 4 bases, J shed 4 bases, and the junction held 10 bases outside the gene matches. The CDR3: CAWKTGTGMGYGYTF. The CDR3 DNA reads TGTGCCTGGAAAACCGGGACAGGGATGGGCTATGGCTACACCTTC.

The gene calls are TRBV5-1 and TRBJ2-1; TRBD2 matches 14 bases. This CDR3 is built from 15 residues. Losses at the gene ends were 7 bases for V and 8 bases for J; bases not matched to a gene: 8. CDR1 is SGHRS and CDR2 is YFSETQ in the germline V gene. The CDR3 region has the DNA TGCGCCAGCGGGACTAGCGGGAGTGACCGGGATGAGCAGTTCTTC. Its protein product is CASGTSGSDRDEQFF.

The chain links TRBV20-1 to TRBJ2-1; unclear D gene. The CDR3 has 11 amino acids. Trimming stripped 1 base from V and 4 bases from J, with 2 bases between. The germline CDR1 and CDR2 sequences are DFQATT and SNEGSKA (reference sequence). CDR3 DNA sequence: TGCAGTGCTAGAGCTTACAATGAGCAGTTCTTC. As protein: CSARAYNEQFF.

The rearrangement links TRBV20-1 to TRBJ2-1, with a possible D match to TRBD2 (5 bases). This CDR3 region has 15 residues. V gave up 0 bases and J gave up 4 bases, with 13 bases separating them. Germline assignment: CDR1 DFQATT and CDR2 SNEGSKA (reference sequence). CDR3 nucleotide sequence: TGCAGTGCTAGAGACCCGGCGGGCAGATACAATGAGCAGTTCTTC. Its protein is CSARDPAGRYNEQFF.

V and J are TRBV7-2 and TRBJ1-1; possible D gene TRBD1, 5 bases. Germline-derived CDR1 and CDR2 are SGHTA and FQGNSA. V lost 4 bases and J lost 1, with 22 bases in between. The CDR3 is 18 residues long. CDR3 in amino acids: CASSSLGRGFLTNTEAFF. CDR3 sequence (DNA): TGTGCCAGCAGCTCCTTGGGGAGGGGTTTCCTGACGAACACTGAAGCTTTCTTT. Based on the CDR3 plus reference TRBV7-2 and TRBJ1-1, the full variable domain is GAGVSQSPSNKVTEKGKDVELRCDPISGHTALYWYRQSLGQGLEFLIYFQGNSAPDKSGLPSDRFSAERTGGSVSTLTIQRTQQEDSAVYLCASSSLGRGFLTNTEAFFGQGTRLTVV.

The gene calls are TRBV6-1 and TRBJ2-5, with D tentatively TRBD1 or TRBD2 (5 bases each). Trimming stripped 6 bases from V and 5 bases from J, with 16 bases between. The CDR3 contains 14 residues. Per germline, CDR1 MNHNS and CDR2 SASEGT. This CDR3 is CASSFNRDAETQYF. The CDR3 DNA is TGTGCCAGCAGCTTCAACCGGGACGCTGAGACCCAGTACTTC.

The genes are TRBV7-2 and TRBJ2-7; the D is unclear. Per germline, CDR1 SGHTA and CDR2 FQGNSA. CDR3 length equals 13 residues. Between the trimmed V and J ends, which lost 3 bases and 1 base, there was a span of 7 bases. CDR3 DNA sequence: TGTGCCAGCAGCTTGCACAAATCCTACGAGCAGTACTTC. Translating gives CASSLHKSYEQYF.

The rearrangement links TRBV12-3 or TRBV12-4 to TRBJ2-2, with no clear D. Trimming took off 7 bases at V and 0 bases at J, with 9 bases between the two ends. The CDR3 loop spans 14 amino acids. For the CDR3, the DNA is TGTGCCAGCAATATTCCAACGAACACCGGGGAGCTGTTTTTT. Translation: CASNIPTNTGELFF.

The genes are TRBV23-1 and TRBJ1-2; no clear D. TRBV23-1 is known as an ORF, though its function is uncertain. V was cut by 2 bases and J by 0 bases, with 13 bases left in between. The CDR3 loop spans 16 amino acids. The chain's CDR3 is CASSQSWGIANYGYTF. CDR3 coding DNA: TGCGCCAGCAGTCAAAGTTGGGGAATAGCTAACTATGGCTACACCTTC.

The rearrangement joins TRBV20-1 to TRBJ2-5, with a possible D match to TRBD2 (7 bases). The V end was cut by 1 base, the J end by 0 bases, with 12 bases between. The CDR3 is 15 residues long. CDR1 DFQATT and CDR2 SNEGSKA come from the germline V gene (reference sequence). CDR3 loop: CSARVGGGNQETQYF. The CDR3 nucleotides are TGCAGTGCTAGAGTTGGCGGGGGCAACCAAGAGACCCAGTACTTC.

Here the CDR3 DNA reads TGTGCCAGCAGTTTTTCGGGCATGGGGGAGCTGTTTTTT. This encodes CASSFSGMGELFF. The V gene is TRBV12-3 or TRBV12-4, the J gene TRBJ2-2; D remains unclear. Trimming took 3 bases from V and 8 from J, leaving 10 bases between them. The CDR3 has 13 amino acids.

The genes are TRBV5-1 and TRBJ1-1; no clear D gene. This CDR3 comprises 15 residues. Germline CDR1 SGHRS, CDR2 YFSETQ. Trimming removed 3 bases at V and 1 base at J, with 13 bases between. CDR3 in DNA: TGCGCCAGCAGCTCCCTGACGGGAAGGAACACTGAAGCTTTCTTT. It codes for CASSSLTGRNTEAFF.

The gene calls are TRBV6-2 or TRBV6-3 and TRBJ1-5; no clear D. V shed 8 bases and J shed 2 bases, with 7 bases lying between them. The CDR3 is 12 residues long. The V gene's germline CDR1 is MNHEY and CDR2 SVGEGT. The CDR3 nucleotides read TGTGCCAGCGGAACAGGCAATCAGCCCCAGCATTTT. Protein sequence: CASGTGNQPQHF.